This T cell receptor beta chain stems from a study of CD8 T cells in Susac syndrome. The length of the CDR3 is 13 residues. Trimming took off 8 bases at V and 4 bases at J, with 14 bases between the two ends. Looked up from germline, CDR1 is SGHTA and CDR2 is FQGTGA. Controls comprised healthy donors matched for age and sex. Reverse transcription of roughly 0.5 to 1 ug RNA used random hexamers. Coverage of TCR beta CDR3 amplification by immunoSEQ multiplex PCR extended to 54 Vbeta and 13 Jbeta. MiXCR was run by TCRdb on the immunoSEQ multiplex PCR reads, yielding one entry per CDR3 protein. The sample has roughly 110,000 distinct CDR3 sequences; around 90% are singletons.

Input material: CD4+ T cells from PBMCs. The sequence was obtained from a human donor in good health. V usage is TRBV7-3 and J usage is TRBJ1-1, with D possibly matching TRBD1 (5 bases). As DNA, the CDR3 is TGTGCCAGCCGGTCTGGGGGAAGCACTGAAGCTTTCTTT. Translation gives CASRSGGSTEAFF.